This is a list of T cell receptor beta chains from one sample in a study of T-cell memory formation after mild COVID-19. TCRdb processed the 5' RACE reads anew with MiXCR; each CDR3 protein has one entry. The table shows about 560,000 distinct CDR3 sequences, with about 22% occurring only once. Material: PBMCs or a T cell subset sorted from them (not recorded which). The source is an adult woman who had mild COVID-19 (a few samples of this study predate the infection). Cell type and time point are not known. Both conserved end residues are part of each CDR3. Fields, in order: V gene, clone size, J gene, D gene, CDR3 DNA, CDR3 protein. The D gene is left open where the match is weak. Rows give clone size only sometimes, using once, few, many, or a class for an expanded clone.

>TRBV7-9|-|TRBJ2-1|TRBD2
TGTGCCAGCAACCTCGGCGGAGCGGGGGCCTACAATGAGCAGTTCTTC
CASNLGGAGAYNEQFF
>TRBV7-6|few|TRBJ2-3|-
TGTGCCAGCCAGGATACAGATACGCAGTATTTT
CASQDTDTQYF
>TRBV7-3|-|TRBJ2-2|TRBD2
TGTGCCAGCAGCCCGATCGGGGGAGGGCCTGGCACCGGGGAGCTGTTTTTT
CASSPIGGGPGTGELFF
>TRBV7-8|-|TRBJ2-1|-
TGTGCCAGCAGCTCCGGGAGTCTATACAATGAGCAGTTCTTC
CASSSGSLYNEQFF
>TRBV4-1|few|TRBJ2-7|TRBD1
TGCGCCAGCAGCCAACCGGGACAGCGGTCCTACGAGCAGTACTTC
CASSQPGQRSYEQYF
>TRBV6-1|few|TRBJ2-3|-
TGTGCCAGCAGTGAAGCCACCTCACCTCCCACAGATACGCAGTATTTT
CASSEATSPPTDTQYF
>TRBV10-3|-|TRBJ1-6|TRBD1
TGTGCCAGCAAGGACAGGGGGAATTCACCCCTCCACTTT
CASKDRGNSPLHF
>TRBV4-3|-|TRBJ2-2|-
TGCGCCAGCAGCCAAGATTCGCGGGTGGGCGGGGAGCTGTTTTTT
CASSQDSRVGGELFF
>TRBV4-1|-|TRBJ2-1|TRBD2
TGCGCCAGCAGCCAAGTTCTAGCGGGAGTTTGGTTCTTC
CASSQVLAGVWFF
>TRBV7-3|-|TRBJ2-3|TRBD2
TGTGCCAGCAGCGAACTAGCGGGAGGGCTATGGGGCACAGATACGCAGTATTTT
CASSELAGGLWGTDTQYF
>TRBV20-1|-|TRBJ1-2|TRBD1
TGCAGTGCCCCACTAGGACAGGGAAAGTTTGGCTACACCTTC
CSAPLGQGKFGYTF
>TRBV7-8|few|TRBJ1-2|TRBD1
TGTGCCAGCAGCTCAGAGGGACAGAACTATGGCTACACCTTC
CASSSEGQNYGYTF
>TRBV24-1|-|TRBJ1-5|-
TGTGCCACTCAATCGACAGAACCCAATCAGCCCCAGCATTTT
CATQSTEPNQPQHF
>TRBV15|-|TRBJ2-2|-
TGTGCCACCAGCAGAGATCACTTCTGGAACACCGGGGAGCTGTTTTTT
CATSRDHFWNTGELFF
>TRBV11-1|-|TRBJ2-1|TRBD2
TGTGCCAGCAGCTTGTGGTCCCCACTAGCGGGGGGGCCCAATGAGCAGTTCTTC
CASSLWSPLAGGPNEQFF
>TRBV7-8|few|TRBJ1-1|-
TGTGCCAGCAGCCCGGAGGGCGGATTTATGAACACTGAAGCTTTCTTT
CASSPEGGFMNTEAFF
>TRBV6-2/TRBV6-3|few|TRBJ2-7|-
TGTGCCACCTCCCCCAGAACAGGTGCCTCTTACGAGCAGTACTTC
CATSPRTGASYEQYF
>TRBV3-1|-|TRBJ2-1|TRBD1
TGTGCCAGCAGCCAAGGACAGGGGTATAATCGGGGTGAGCAGTTCTTC
CASSQGQGYNRGEQFF
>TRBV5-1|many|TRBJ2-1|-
TGCGCCAGCAGCTCGGGCTACAGCTCCTACAATGAGCAGTTCTTC
CASSSGYSSYNEQFF
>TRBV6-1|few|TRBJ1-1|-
TGTGCCAGCAAGCGGATGAACACTGAAGCTTTCTTT
CASKRMNTEAFF
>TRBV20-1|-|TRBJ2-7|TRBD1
TGCAGTGCAAACAGGGGCTACTACGAGCAGTACTTC
CSANRGYYEQYF
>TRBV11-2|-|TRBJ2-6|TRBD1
TGTGCCAGCAGCTTTTGGACAGGGGTCGGTGGGGCCAACGTCCTGACTTTC
CASSFWTGVGGANVLTF
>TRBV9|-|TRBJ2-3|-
TGTGCCAGCAGCGTAGCGGGAGCCAAAGATACGCAGTATTTT
CASSVAGAKDTQYF
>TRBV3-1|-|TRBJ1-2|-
TGTGCCAGCAGCCAAGATCCGGGCACCTATGGCTACACCTTC
CASSQDPGTYGYTF
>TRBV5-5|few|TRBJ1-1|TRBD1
TGTGCCAGCAGAAGACAGGGTATTGTAGGCGAAGCTTTCTTT
CASRRQGIVGEAFF
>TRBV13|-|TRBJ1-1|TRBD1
TGTGACAGCAGCTTCACAGGGGTAACTGAAGCTTTCTTT
CDSSFTGVTEAFF
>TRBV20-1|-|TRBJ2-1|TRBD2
TGCAGTGCCATCATATTTAGCGGGGGCGCCTACAATGAGCAGTTCTTC
CSAIIFSGGAYNEQFF